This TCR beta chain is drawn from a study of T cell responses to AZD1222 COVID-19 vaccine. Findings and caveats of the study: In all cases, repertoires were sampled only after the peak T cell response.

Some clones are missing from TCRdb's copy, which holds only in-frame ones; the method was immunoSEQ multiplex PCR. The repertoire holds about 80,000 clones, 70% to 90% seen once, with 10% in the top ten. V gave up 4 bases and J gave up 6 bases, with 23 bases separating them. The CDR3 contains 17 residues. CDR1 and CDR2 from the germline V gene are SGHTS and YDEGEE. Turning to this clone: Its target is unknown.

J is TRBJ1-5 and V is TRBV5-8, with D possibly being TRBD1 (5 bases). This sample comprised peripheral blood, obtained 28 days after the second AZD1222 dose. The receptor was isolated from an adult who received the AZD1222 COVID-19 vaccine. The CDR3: CASSPGTKGVESQPQHF. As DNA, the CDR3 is TGTGCCAGCAGCCCCGGGACCAAAGGGGTCGAGAGTCAGCCCCAGCATTTT. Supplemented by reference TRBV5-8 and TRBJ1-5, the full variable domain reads EAGVTQSPTHLIKTRGQQATLRCSPISGHTSVYWYQQALGLGLQFLLWYDEGEERNRGNFPPRFSGRQFPNYSSELNVNALELEDSALYLCASSPGTKGVESQPQHFGDGTRLSIL.